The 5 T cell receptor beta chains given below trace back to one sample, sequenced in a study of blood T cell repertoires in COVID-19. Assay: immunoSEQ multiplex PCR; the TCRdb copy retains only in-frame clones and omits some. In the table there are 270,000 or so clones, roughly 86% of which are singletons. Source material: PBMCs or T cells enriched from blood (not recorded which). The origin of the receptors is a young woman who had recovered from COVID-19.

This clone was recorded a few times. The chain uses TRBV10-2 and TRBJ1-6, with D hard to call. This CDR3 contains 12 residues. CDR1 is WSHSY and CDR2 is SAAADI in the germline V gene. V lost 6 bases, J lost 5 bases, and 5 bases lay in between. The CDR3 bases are TGCGCCAGCAGGGCAAATAATTCACCCCTCCACTTT. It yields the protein CASRANNSPLHF.

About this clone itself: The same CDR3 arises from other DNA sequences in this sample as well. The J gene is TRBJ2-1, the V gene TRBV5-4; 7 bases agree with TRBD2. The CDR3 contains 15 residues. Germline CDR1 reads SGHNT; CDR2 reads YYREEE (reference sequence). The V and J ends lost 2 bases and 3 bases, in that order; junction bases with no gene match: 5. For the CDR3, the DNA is TGTGCCAGCAGCTTAGTGGCGGGAGTCTACAATGAGCAGTTCTTC. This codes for CASSLVAGVYNEQFF.

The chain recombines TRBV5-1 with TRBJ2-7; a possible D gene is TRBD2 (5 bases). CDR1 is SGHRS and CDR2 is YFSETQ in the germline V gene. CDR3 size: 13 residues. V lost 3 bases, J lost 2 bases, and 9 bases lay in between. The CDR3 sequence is CASSWESAYEQYF. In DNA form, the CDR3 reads TGCGCCAGCAGCTGGGAGAGTGCCTACGAGCAGTACTTC.

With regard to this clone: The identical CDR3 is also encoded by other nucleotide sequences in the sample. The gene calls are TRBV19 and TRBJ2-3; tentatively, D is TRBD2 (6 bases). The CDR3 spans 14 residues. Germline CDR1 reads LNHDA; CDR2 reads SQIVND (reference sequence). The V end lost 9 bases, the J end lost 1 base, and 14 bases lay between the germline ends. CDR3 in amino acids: CASTTGGGTDTQYF. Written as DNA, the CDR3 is TGTGCCAGCACCACGGGCGGGGGCACAGATACGCAGTATTTT.

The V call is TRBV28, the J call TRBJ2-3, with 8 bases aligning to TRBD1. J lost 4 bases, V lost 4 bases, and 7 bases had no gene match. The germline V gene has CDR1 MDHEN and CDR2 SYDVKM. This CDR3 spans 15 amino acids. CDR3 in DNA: TGTGCCAGCAGTTCGGACAGGGTGACAGCAGATACGCAGTATTTT. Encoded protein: CASSSDRVTADTQYF.